This T cell receptor beta chain was observed in a study of cytomegalovirus exposure and HLA in healthy donors. CDR1 is WSHSY, CDR2 SAAADI, per germline. The CDR3 runs to 13 residues. V lost 6 bases to trimming and J lost 3 bases; unmatched junction nucleotides: 0. Here immunoSEQ multiplex PCR was the method, and the copy in TCRdb shows in-frame clones only, minus some. The sample includes about 170,000 clones, around 86% seen only once; the top ten take approximately 2.6%. The chain links TRBV10-2 to TRBJ2-5; 11 bases are a match to TRBD2. This receptor was taken from a man aged 18 to 29 in good health and CMV-seropositive. Sequencing was carried out using PBMCs. CDR3 residues: CASRLAGEETQYF. In DNA, the CDR3 is TGCGCCAGCAGACTAGCGGGAGAAGAGACCCAGTACTTC.